This T cell receptor beta chain was recovered during a study of CD8 T cells in ankylosing spondylitis. Overall study findings and caveats: It appeared that ankylosing spondylitis blood was characterized by a TCR beta motif of several highly homologous variants.

The CDR3 covers 15 residues. V lost 4 bases, J lost 0 bases, and 12 bases lay in between. Germline CDR1 and CDR2: SGHKS and YYEKEE (reference sequence). This clonotype showed up just a few times. The target antigen is unknown. Quantitative 5'-RACE with molecular barcodes was used to make the TCR beta libraries. TCRdb processed the 5' RACE reads anew with MiXCR; each CDR3 protein has one entry. The repertoire consists of under 850,000 distinct CDR3 sequences, with around 19% occurring once and the leading ten covering about a fifth. The material sequenced was blood, either unsorted or a sorted T cell fraction (not recorded which). This TCR derives from a male donor with ankylosing spondylitis. The chain carries TRBV5-5 and TRBJ2-3; D remains ambiguous. CDR3 region: CASSPGRTSTDTQYF. The DNA of the CDR3 is TGTGCCAGCAGCCCAGGCCGAACTAGCACAGATACGCAGTATTTT.